This T cell receptor (beta chain) was observed in a study of Tregs in tolerant kidney transplant recipients. Repertoires were generated with immunoSEQ multiplex PCR, while TCRdb's copy carries only in-frame clones and drops some. This sample carries approximately 50,000 clones, with about 0.83% going to the ten biggest clones. Unstimulated Tregs (CD4+CD25+CD127-) and CD4+CD25- non-Tregs were sorted from PBMCs. Note on this clone: Its antigen is not identified. Coverage ceases 3 residues before the CDR3 finishes, and the germline J gene fills in the end.

Overall study results and limits: Some patients' samples used different primers over time, so nucleotide sequences weren't comparable.

CDR3 length: 14 residues. With 6 bases clipped from V and 3 bases from J, the junction kept 4 bases outside the gene matches. CDR1 and CDR2 (germline): MNHEY, SVGEGT. The gene calls are TRBV6-2 or TRBV6-3 and TRBJ2-7, with 11 bases that match TRBD2. The sample here was CD4+ T cells from blood, taken before the transplant. This sequence originates from a human donor who received a combined kidney and bone marrow transplant. This CDR3 is CASRSLAGGYEQYF. The DNA read from the CDR3 is TGTGCCAGCAGAAGTCTAGCGGGAGGCTACGAG.